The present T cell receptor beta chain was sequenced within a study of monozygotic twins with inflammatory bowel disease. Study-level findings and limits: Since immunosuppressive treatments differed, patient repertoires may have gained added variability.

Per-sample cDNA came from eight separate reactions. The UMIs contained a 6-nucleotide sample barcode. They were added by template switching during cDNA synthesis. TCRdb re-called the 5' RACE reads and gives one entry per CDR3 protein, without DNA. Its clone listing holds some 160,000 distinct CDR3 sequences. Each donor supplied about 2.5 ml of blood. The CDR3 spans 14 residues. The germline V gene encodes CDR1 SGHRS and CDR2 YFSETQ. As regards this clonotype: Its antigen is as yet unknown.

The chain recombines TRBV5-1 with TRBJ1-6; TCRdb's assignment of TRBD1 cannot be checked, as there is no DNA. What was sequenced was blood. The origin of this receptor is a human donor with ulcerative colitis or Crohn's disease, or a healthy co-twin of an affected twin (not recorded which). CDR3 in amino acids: CASSLTGEDSPLHF.